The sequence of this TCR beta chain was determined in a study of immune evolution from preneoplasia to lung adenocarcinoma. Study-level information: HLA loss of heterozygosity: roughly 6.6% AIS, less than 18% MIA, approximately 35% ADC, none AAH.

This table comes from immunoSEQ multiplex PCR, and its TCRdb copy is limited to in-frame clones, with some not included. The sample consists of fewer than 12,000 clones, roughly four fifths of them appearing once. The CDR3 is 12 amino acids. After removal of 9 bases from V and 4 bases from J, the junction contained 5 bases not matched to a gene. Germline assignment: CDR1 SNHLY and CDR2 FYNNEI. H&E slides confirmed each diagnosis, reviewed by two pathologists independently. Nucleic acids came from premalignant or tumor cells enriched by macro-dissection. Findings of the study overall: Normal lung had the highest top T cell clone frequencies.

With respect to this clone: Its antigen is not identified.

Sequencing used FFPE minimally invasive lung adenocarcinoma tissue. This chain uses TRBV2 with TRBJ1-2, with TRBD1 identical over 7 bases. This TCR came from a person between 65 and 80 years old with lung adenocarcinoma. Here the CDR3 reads CASSRDSYGYTF. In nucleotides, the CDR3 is TGTGCCAGTTCCCGGGACAGCTATGGCTACACCTTC. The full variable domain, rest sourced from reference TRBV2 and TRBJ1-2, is EPEVTQTPSHQVTQMGQEVILRCVPISNHLYFYWYRQILGQKVEFLVSFYNNEISEKSEIFDDQFSVERPDGSNFTLKIRSTKLEDSAMYFCASSRDSYGYTFGSGTRLTVV.